The 17 T cell receptor beta chains below were found in one sample sequenced in a study of T cells in women clearing cervical HPV infection. Repertoires were generated with immunoSEQ multiplex PCR, while TCRdb's copy carries only in-frame clones and drops some. This repertoire includes under 45,000 clones. Input material: blood buffy coat. Receptor source: a woman aged 18-70 years with a cervical HPV16 infection that either progressed to CIN3+ or cleared (not recorded which).

Comment on this clone: The sequenced fragment ends 3 residues before the CDR3 boundary, so the rest is inferred from the germline J gene. This rearrangement joins TRBV19 to TRBJ1-2; possible D gene TRBD1, 6 bases. Germline V CDR1 and CDR2: LNHDA, SQIVND (reference sequence). The CDR3 is 13 amino acids. The CDR3 reads CASSLIQGFGYTF. The part of the CDR3 DNA that was read is TGTGCCAGTAGTTTGATCCAGGGGTTCGGC.

A note on this clone: The read comes to an end 3 residues before the CDR3 does, leaving the germline J gene to fill in the end. The chain carries TRBV13 and TRBJ2-1; no clear D. This CDR3 has 13 residues. Trimming cost V 2 bases and J 5 bases, with 7 bases left between them. Germline V gives CDR1 PRHDT, CDR2 FYEKMQ (reference sequence). The CDR3 DNA, read in part, is TGTGCCAGCAGCTTACGGCAGGACAATGAG. Its translation: CASSLRQDNE. The full CDR3 reads CASSLRQDNEQFF.

On this clone itself: The sequence runs out 3 residues before the end of the CDR3; the remainder is reconstructed from the germline J gene. The chain joins TRBV2 to TRBJ2-2; TRBD1 might be the D (6 bases). Germline loops: CDR1 SNHLY, CDR2 FYNNEI. Trimming removed 5 bases at V and 1 base at J, with 14 bases between. This CDR3 comprises 16 residues. The sequenced CDR3 bases are TGTGCCAGCAGTACGGTAGGGACATTGAACACCGGGGAG. This encodes CASSTVGTLNTGE. The CDR3 reads in full as CASSTVGTLNTGELFF.

To note about this clone: The read halts 3 residues ahead of the CDR3 end, with the missing end drawn from the germline J gene. The rearrangement links TRBV6-1 to TRBJ2-3; D gene uncertain. The CDR3 spans 12 residues. Trimming shortened V by 4 bases and J by 7 bases, and 9 bases separated the two germline ends. Germline loops: CDR1 MNHNS, CDR2 SASEGT. This chain's CDR3 is CASSAPQNTQYF. Partial CDR3 DNA: TGTGCCAGCAGTGCCCCACAAAATACG.

Worth noting for this clone: The CDR3 extends 3 residues past the end of the read, so its final part is completed from the germline J gene. This chain links TRBV7-2 with TRBJ2-7, with TRBD1 matching 10 bases. Germline V lookup: CDR1 SGHTA, CDR2 FQGNSA. V gave up 1 base and J gave up 0 bases; unmatched junction bases: 0. This CDR3 has 15 residues. The CDR3 DNA, read in part, is TGTGCCAGCAGCTTAGGGACAGGGGGCTCCTACGAG. It codes for CASSLGTGGSYE. The full CDR3 protein is CASSLGTGGSYEQYF.

CDR3 sequence: CASMGLAAETYTF. CDR3 bases read: TGTGCCAGCATGGGACTAGCGGCGGAGACC. The chain couples TRBV6-2 or TRBV6-3 to TRBJ1-2; possible D gene TRBD1, 5 bases. Read data end 3 residues before the CDR3 end; the end is taken from the germline J gene. Germline V lookup: CDR1 MNHEY, CDR2 SVGEGT. The CDR3 is made up of 13 amino acids.

CDR3 amino acids: CASSFTESYEQYF. CDR3 bases read: TGTGCCAGCAGCTTCACAGAATCCTACGAG. V gene TRBV7-7 combines with J gene TRBJ2-7; the D is unclear. The read finishes 3 residues shy of the CDR3 end, and the germline J gene is used to complete it. The CDR3 loop spans 13 amino acids. Germline values: CDR1 SSHAT, CDR2 FNYEAQ (reference sequence). V lost 3 bases and J 1 base, leaving 7 bases between the germline ends.

Incomplete CDR3 DNA: TGCAGTGCTCCGGAGGAACCTATTCAGGGCTATGGC. Translated: CSAPEEPIQGYG. The full CDR3 is CSAPEEPIQGYGYTF. This chain joins TRBV20-1 and TRBJ1-2, with D perhaps TRBD1 (5 bases). The CDR3 extends 3 residues past the end of the read, so its final part is completed from the germline J gene. Germline V lookup: CDR1 DFQATT, CDR2 SNEGSKA (reference sequence). Trimming took 5 bases from V and 4 from J, leaving 20 bases between them. CDR3 length equals 15 residues.

Note on this clone: The read ends 3 residues early relative to the CDR3; the germline J gene fills the gap. The chain is built from TRBV5-1 and TRBJ1-4; 11 bases fit TRBD1. V shed 4 bases, J shed 4 bases, and the junction held 6 bases outside the gene matches. This CDR3 has 16 amino acids. The germline V gene has CDR1 SGHRS and CDR2 YFSETQ. CDR3 DNA, as far as it was read: TGCGCCAGCAGCGGCGGACAGGGGGCAATTAATGAAAAA. This sequence encodes CASSGGQGAINEK. The complete CDR3 reads CASSGGQGAINEKLFF.

In regard to this clone: The read stops 3 residues short of the end of the CDR3; the missing end is completed from the germline J gene. The chain employs TRBV20-1 and TRBJ2-3, with TRBD1 matching 9 bases. There are 15 residues in the CDR3. Germline CDR1 reads DFQATT; CDR2 reads SNEGSKA (reference sequence). The sequenced CDR3 bases are TGCAGTGCTAGAGATTCTGACAGGGGGGGCGAGACG. Encoded protein: CSARDSDRGGET. The whole CDR3 reads CSARDSDRGGETQYF.

Concerning this clone: From the germline J gene comes the end of the CDR3, since the read stops 3 residues before it. This chain uses TRBV6-4 with TRBJ2-3, with D unresolved. CDR3 length: 14 amino acids. V lost 5 bases to trimming and J lost 0 bases, with 9 bases between them. Germline loops: CDR1 MRHNA, CDR2 SNTAGT. This CDR3 is CASSTDISTDTQYF. The part of the CDR3 DNA that was read is TGTGCCAGCAGTACAGATATTAGCACAGATACG.

Details on this clone: The read is 3 residues too short to cover the CDR3 end, so that end is filled in from the germline J gene. The genes are TRBV5-6 and TRBJ2-2; TRBD2 might be the D (5 bases). The CDR3 is 15 residues long. Per the germline V gene, CDR1 is SGHDT and CDR2 is YYEEEE. The CDR3 bases that were read are TGTGCCAGCAGCCAGCGGACCCCATTTAATTCACCG. It codes for CASSQRTPFNSP. The complete CDR3 sequence is CASSQRTPFNSPLFF.

CDR3 loop: CASSAHRDSEKLFF. Partial CDR3 DNA: TGTGCCAGCAGCGCTCACCGGGACAGTGAAAAA. The V call is TRBV7-7, the J call TRBJ1-4, with TRBD1 matching 7 bases. The read falls 3 residues short of the CDR3 end, and the missing part is taken from the germline J gene. Trimming removed 5 bases from V and 7 bases from J; junction bases left unmatched: 7. This CDR3 has 14 residues. Germline V lookup: CDR1 SSHAT, CDR2 FNYEAQ (reference sequence).

On this clone: Coverage ceases 3 residues before the CDR3 finishes, and the germline J gene fills in the end. The V gene is TRBV10-3, the J gene TRBJ1-2, with TRBD1 matching over 7 bases. This CDR3 comprises 12 residues. Germline CDR1 and CDR2: ENHRY and SYGVKD. The ends lost 6 bases at V and 6 bases at J; junction bases unmatched: 4. CDR3 bases read: TGTGCCATCAGCCTCGACAGGGATGGC. Amino acid sequence: CAISLDRDG. The CDR3 reads in full as CAISLDRDGYTF.

Regarding this clone: The read halts 3 residues ahead of the CDR3 end, with the missing end drawn from the germline J gene. The gene calls are TRBV11-2 and TRBJ2-7; D might be TRBD1 (5 bases). V was pared by 3 bases and J by 6 bases, with 12 bases between. The length of the CDR3 is 13 residues. Germline assignment: CDR1 SGHAT and CDR2 FQNNGV. The CDR3 reads CASSFGAVGEQYF. The DNA read from the CDR3 is TGTGCCAGCAGCTTTGGGGCAGTCGGCGAG.

About this clone: Sequencing ends 3 residues short of the CDR3 end; the germline J gene provides the rest. V and J are TRBV2 and TRBJ2-7, with 9 bases lining up with TRBD1. This CDR3 is 13 amino acids long. The V gene's germline CDR1 is SNHLY and CDR2 FYNNEI. Trimming at V came to 8 bases and at J to 4 bases, leaving 6 bases not matched to a gene. CDR3 DNA (partial): TGTGCCAGCCTAGGACAGGGGCTGTACGAG. Protein sequence: CASLGQGLYE. The entire CDR3 sequence reads CASLGQGLYEQYF.

For this clone: The read terminates 3 residues ahead of where the CDR3 ends, so the germline J gene completes it. The V and J genes are TRBV7-9 and TRBJ2-4; D tentatively reads TRBD1 or TRBD2 (7 bases each). The V gene's germline CDR1 is SEHNR and CDR2 FQNEAQ (reference sequence). The CDR3 length is 15 residues. The CDR3 sequence: CASSLGEGARGGQYF. The CDR3 bases that were read are TGTGCCAGCAGCTTAGGGGAGGGGGCGAGAGGTGGT.